This TCR beta chain was observed in a study of CD8 T cell repertoires and HIV-1 epitope variants. Looking at the study overall: T cells were stimulated with Twenty-five Gag and Nef peptides separately. Enriched T cells were co-cultured with equal autologous T cell-negative cells. Study-level findings and limits: Some ten antigen-specific TCR beta clonotypes were found; roughly six seemed cross-reactive to variants. No clonotypes responded to the TAALDMSHF plasma variant; five or six recognized KF9, one HW9.

A word on this clone: Its specificity is unknown.

The table came from immunoSEQ multiplex PCR; TCRdb's copy has only in-frame clones and leaves some out. The sample lists a few thousand clones; more than 60% were seen once. CDR3 length equals 13 residues. The V and J ends lost 2 bases and 3 bases, in that order; junction bases with no gene match: 1. Germline loops: CDR1 SGHNT, CDR2 YYREEE (reference sequence). The sample consisted of cultured CD8+ T cells derived from PBMCs. The chain uses TRBV5-4 and TRBJ2-7; 8 bases align to TRBD1. The receptor was isolated from a male donor with HIV. CDR3 bases: TGTGCCAGCAGCTTACAGGGGGACTACGAGCAGTACTTC. It encodes CASSLQGDYEQYF.